The 14 T cell receptor beta chains below were found in one sample sequenced in a study of human T cells and chemical hapten exposure. One entry per CDR3 protein, called by TCRdb with MiXCR from the RACE reads. The top ten hold roughly 1.4% of the sample, which has 70,000 to 95,000 distinct CDR3 sequences, about 6.6% seen once. The sample's time point: patch test 2, 6 weeks after DPC sensitization. Indicated treatment: therapeutic diphenylcyclopropenone sensitization with weekly scalp DPC. This material consisted of whole blood, taken in connection with sensitization to the hapten diphenylcyclopropenone (DPC). The source is a woman aged 25 to 39 with alopecia areata. Some clones in this sample may be carry-over from other donors' samples.

This clonotype was recorded many times. The rearrangement joins TRBV5-4 to TRBJ2-3; D is unclear. V lost 3 bases to trimming and J lost 6 bases, with 17 bases between them. The CDR3 has 15 residues. Germline V gene sequence: CDR1 SGHNT, CDR2 YYREEE (reference sequence). CDR3 region: CASSSSLPGYDTQYF. In DNA, the CDR3 is TGTGCCAGCAGCTCCTCCCTCCCTGGCTACGATACGCAGTATTTT.

This clonotype was seen at least ten times. The rearrangement links TRBV20-1 to TRBJ1-1, with D possibly matching TRBD1 (5 bases). Trimming took off 1 base at V and 0 bases at J, with 6 bases between the two ends. The CDR3 runs 13 residues. From germline, CDR1 is DFQATT and CDR2 SNEGSKA (reference sequence). CDR3 nucleotides: TGCAGTGCTAGAGGGGGCCTGAACACTGAAGCTTTCTTT. It translates to CSARGGLNTEAFF.

This chain uses TRBV19 with TRBJ1-5; D might be TRBD1 (5 bases). The germline gives CDR1 LNHDA, CDR2 SQIVND (reference sequence). With 4 bases removed from V and 0 bases from J, the gap between germline ends came to 19 bases. The CDR3 sequence is 18 residues long. The CDR3, as DNA: TGTGCCAGTAGTACGGGAGGTTGGACACCTTATAGCAATCAGCCCCAGCATTTT. Its translation is CASSTGGWTPYSNQPQHF.

The rearrangement uses TRBV19 and TRBJ1-1; TRBD1 matches 7 bases. V was pared by 5 bases and J by 0 bases, with 6 bases of the junction left unmatched. This CDR3 region has 15 residues. Germline loops: CDR1 LNHDA, CDR2 SQIVND (reference sequence). CDR3 sequence reads: CASSGIDRVNTEAFF. CDR3 in DNA: TGTGCCAGTAGTGGAATAGACAGGGTGAACACTGAAGCTTTCTTT.

In regard to this clonotype: A read error may explain this, as a much larger clone is one base away. CDR3 residues: CASSSGGDRVGRAEAFF. The CDR3, as DNA: TGTGCCAGCAGCTCAGGGGGGGACAGGGTAGGTCGTGCTGAAGCTTTCTTT. V usage is TRBV7-8 and J usage is TRBJ1-1; TRBD1 matches at 9 bases. V lost 4 bases to trimming and J lost 6 bases; unmatched junction nucleotides: 15. The CDR3 has 17 amino acids. Germline V gives CDR1 SGHVS, CDR2 FQNEAQ.

This clonotype was found many times. V usage is TRBV2 and J usage is TRBJ2-3; 11 bases agree with TRBD2. CDR1 is SNHLY, CDR2 FYNNEI, per germline. This CDR3 region has 15 residues. V lost 6 bases and J lost 0; bases outside the gene matches: 2. As DNA, the CDR3 is TGTGCCAGCAGATTAGCGGGGGGGAGCACAGATACGCAGTATTTT. Protein sequence: CASRLAGGSTDTQYF.

This clonotype showed up many times. The genes are TRBV12-5 and TRBJ1-6; 7 bases are a match to TRBD1. The germline CDR1 and CDR2 sequences are LGHNT and FRNRAP. V lost 1 base to trimming and J lost 4 bases; unmatched junction nucleotides: 1. The CDR3 consists of 15 residues. In DNA form, the CDR3 reads TGTGCTAGTGGTTTGGAGACAGGGTATAATTCACCCCTCCACTTT. This codes for CASGLETGYNSPLHF.

This clonotype showed up many times. CDR3 bases: TGTGCCAGCAGCCAAGAAGGGTCTGGCCGAGCAGAAGCTTTCTTT. It specifies CASSQEGSGRAEAFF. V usage is TRBV3-1 and J usage is TRBJ1-1; D is ambiguous. V dropped 0 bases and J dropped 8 bases, with 16 bases sitting between them. Germline V gene lookup returns CDR1 LGHDT and CDR2 YNNKEL (reference sequence). The CDR3 runs 15 residues.

The chain joins TRBV9 to TRBJ1-3; 8 nucleotides match TRBD1. The CDR3 spans 17 residues. After removal of 0 bases from V and 0 bases from J, the junction contained 5 bases not matched to a gene. Germline CDR1 reads SGDLS; CDR2 reads YYNGEE. CDR3 DNA: TGTGCCAGCAGCGTAGAGCCAGGGGGCCTCTCTGGAAACACCATATATTTT. Its protein is CASSVEPGGLSGNTIYF.

The chain recombines TRBV6-6 with TRBJ2-3; 12 bases line up with TRBD2. The ends lost 4 bases at V and 0 bases at J; junction bases unmatched: 5. The CDR3 sequence is 17 residues long. Germline CDR1 MNHNY, CDR2 SVGAGI (reference sequence). CDR3 DNA: TGTGCCAGCAGTTCTAGCGGGGGGGATTCTAGCACAGATACGCAGTATTTT. Translating it yields CASSSSGGDSSTDTQYF.

This chain connects TRBV7-8 to TRBJ2-4, with D possibly matching TRBD1 (6 bases). The V end was cut by 0 bases, the J end by 3 bases, with 18 bases between. Germline CDR1 is SGHVS and CDR2 is FQNEAQ. The CDR3 totals 18 residues. In DNA form, the CDR3 reads TGTGCCAGCAGCTTAGCTTACGAGGGGGAAGGAAACAAAAACATTCAGTACTTC. The encoded protein is CASSLAYEGEGNKNIQYF. Based on the CDR3 plus reference TRBV7-8 and TRBJ2-4, the full variable domain is GAGVSQSPRYKVAKRGQDVALRCDPISGHVSLFWYQQALGQGPEFLTYFQNEAQLDKSGLPSDRFFAERPEGSVSTLKIQRTQQEDSAVYLCASSLAYEGEGNKNIQYFGAGTRLSVL.

The chain combines TRBV6-5 with TRBJ1-2; D uncertain. Per the germline V gene, CDR1 is MNHEY and CDR2 is SVGAGI. This CDR3 region has 13 residues. V lost 10 bases and J lost 1, with 13 bases in between. The CDR3 region is CATRIADNYGYTF. In DNA, the CDR3 is TGTGCCACCCGCATTGCGGATAACTATGGCTACACCTTC.

The table lists this clonotype with a few counts. The chain uses TRBV6-5 and TRBJ1-4; D not certain. CDR3 length: 15 amino acids. The V end was cut by 2 bases, the J end by 1 base, with 8 bases between. The germline V gene encodes CDR1 MNHEY and CDR2 SVGAGI. This CDR3 is CASSYRRGTNEKLFF. The CDR3 nucleotides are TGTGCCAGCAGTTACCGCCGCGGAACTAATGAAAAACTGTTTTTT.

This clonotype was counted only a few times. V usage is TRBV9 and J usage is TRBJ2-3; 12 nucleotides align to TRBD2. The V segment lost 4 bases and the J segment 0 bases; nucleotides outside the gene matches: 6. Germline lookup yields CDR1 SGDLS and CDR2 YYNGEE. The CDR3 totals 17 residues. In nucleotides, the CDR3 is TGTGCCAGCAGCCACGAACTAGCGGGGGGTAGCACAGATACGCAGTATTTT. It codes for CASSHELAGGSTDTQYF.